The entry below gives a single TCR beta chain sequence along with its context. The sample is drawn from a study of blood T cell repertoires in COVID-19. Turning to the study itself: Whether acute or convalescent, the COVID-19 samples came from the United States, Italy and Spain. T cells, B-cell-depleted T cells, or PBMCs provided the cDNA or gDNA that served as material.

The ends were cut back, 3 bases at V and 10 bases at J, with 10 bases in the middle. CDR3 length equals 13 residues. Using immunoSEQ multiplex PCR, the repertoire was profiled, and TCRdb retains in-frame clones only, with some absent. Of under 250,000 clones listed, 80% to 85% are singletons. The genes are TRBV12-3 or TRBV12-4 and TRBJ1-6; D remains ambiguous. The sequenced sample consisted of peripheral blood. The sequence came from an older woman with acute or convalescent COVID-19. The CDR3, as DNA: TGTGCCAGCAGTTTGCGGGAGGGCTCACCCCTCCACTTT. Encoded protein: CASSLREGSPLHF.